The clone carrying this T cell receptor (beta chain) has a count of ten or more. TCRdb used MiXCR to reprocess the RT-PCR reads, holding one entry per CDR3 protein. The sample records about 230,000 distinct CDR3 sequences, 13% to 15% being singletons. This record comes from a study of patients and donors after allogeneic stem cell transplantation. Sequenced input: blood, either unsorted or a sorted T cell fraction (not recorded which). This TCR came from a human donor who was either an allogeneic HSCT recipient or a stem cell or donor lymphocyte infusion donor (not recorded which). It is not recorded whose cells these are; they may come from a transplant donor.

CDR3 region: CASSQGSGDSYGYTF. Here the CDR3 DNA reads TGTGCCAGCAGCCAAGGGTCTGGGGACAGCTATGGCTACACCTTC. This rearrangement joins TRBV4-2 to TRBJ1-2; 7 nucleotides align to TRBD1. Germline V gene sequence: CDR1 LGHNA, CDR2 YNFKEQ. The CDR3 is 15 residues long. V dropped 1 base and J dropped 4; count of bases not matched to a gene: 6.